The 32 T cell receptor beta chains below all came from one sample that was sequenced in a study of glioma-infiltrating T cells. The iRepertoire nested amplicon-rescue multiplex PCR amplified TCR alpha and beta CDR3s from RNA. TCRdb called the multiplex PCR reads again in MiXCR, with one record for every CDR3 protein. The sample yields under 150,000 distinct CDR3 sequences, about two fifths seen once. Sequenced material: glioma tissue, nonneoplastic brain tissue, or PBMCs (not recorded which). The receptors here all came from a human donor with low-grade glioma or glioblastoma, undergoing nonglioma brain surgery, or in good health (not recorded which).

This chain uses TRBV6-1 with TRBJ1-6; a possible D gene is TRBD1 (5 bases). Trimming took off 5 bases at V and 10 bases at J, with 21 bases between the two ends. Germline lookup yields CDR1 MNHNS and CDR2 SASEGT. The CDR3 runs 16 residues. The CDR3 DNA reads as TGTGCCAGCAGTCCCCCTCCTCGGGGCGAGAGATCACCCCTCCACTTT. Translated, it gives CASSPPPRGERSPLHF.

The DNA of the CDR3 is TGTGCCAGCAGTTTAGACCGAATCACCGGGGAGCTGTTTTTT. Translation: CASSLDRITGELFF. The rearrangement links TRBV27 to TRBJ2-2; D is ambiguous. V lost 2 bases and J 4 bases, leaving 8 bases between the germline ends. The CDR3 is 14 amino acids. Per the germline V gene, CDR1 is MNHEY and CDR2 is SMNVEV (reference sequence).

This clonotype was recorded only once. This chain connects TRBV27 to TRBJ2-4; D is perhaps TRBD1 (5 bases). This CDR3 comprises 14 residues. Germline V gene data show CDR1 as MNHEY and CDR2 as SMNVEV (reference sequence). V gave up 4 bases and J gave up 3 bases, with 10 bases separating them. In DNA, the CDR3 is TGTGCCAGCAGTTCCCCTCAGGGCAAAAACATTCAGTACTTC. It codes for CASSSPQGKNIQYF.

J is TRBJ2-7 and V is TRBV4-2; 7 nucleotides match TRBD2. The CDR3 length is 14 residues. With 0 bases clipped from V and 5 bases from J, the junction kept 4 bases outside the gene matches. CDR1 is LGHNA and CDR2 is YNFKEQ in the germline V gene. DNA for the CDR3: TGTGCCAGCAGCCAAGATTCGGGGGGTGACGAGCAGTACTTC. Translated, it gives CASSQDSGGDEQYF.

The genes are TRBV20-1 and TRBJ2-5; D is unclear. Germline V gene sequence: CDR1 DFQATT, CDR2 SNEGSKA (reference sequence). Trimming stripped 5 bases from V and 5 bases from J, with 12 bases between. The CDR3 spans 12 residues. CDR3 region: CSAQPDLETQYF. The CDR3, as DNA: TGCAGTGCTCAGCCGGATTTGGAGACCCAGTACTTC.

Only a few counts were recorded for this clonotype. The chain employs TRBV5-1 and TRBJ1-1; D is undetermined. Germline CDR1 reads SGHRS; CDR2 reads YFSETQ. The CDR3 spans 14 residues. The V gene lost 1 base and the J gene lost 1 base, with 8 bases spanning the gap. CDR3 coding DNA: TGCGCCAGCAGCTTGTCGGCAGCGAACACTGAAGCTTTCTTT. Translated, it gives CASSLSAANTEAFF.

The chain employs TRBV20-1 and TRBJ2-5, with 7 bases identical to TRBD2. The CDR3 totals 14 residues. V shed 6 bases and J 4 bases; nucleotides not matched to a gene: 11. Per germline, CDR1 DFQATT and CDR2 SNEGSKA (reference sequence). The CDR3 DNA reads TGCAGTGCCGGACTAGTCGCTGGGGGAGAGACCCAGTACTTC. It encodes CSAGLVAGGETQYF.

This clonotype was counted only a few times. This chain uses TRBV28 with TRBJ1-3; unclear D gene. The CDR3 contains 13 residues. Germline V lookup: CDR1 MDHEN, CDR2 SYDVKM. Trimming stripped 3 bases from V and 1 base from J, with 4 bases between. CDR3 in amino acids: CASSLTSGNTIYF. In DNA form, the CDR3 reads TGTGCCAGCAGTTTGACGTCTGGAAACACCATATATTTT.

This clonotype occurred a few times. The chain combines TRBV15 with TRBJ2-7, with D perhaps TRBD2 (6 bases). The germline V gene encodes CDR1 LNHNV and CDR2 YYDKDF (reference sequence). The CDR3 runs to 14 residues. Trimming took 5 bases from V and 3 from J, leaving 14 bases between them. The CDR3 loop reads CATSPGSRGYEQYF. The DNA of the CDR3 is TGTGCCACCAGCCCCGGGAGTCGGGGCTACGAGCAGTACTTC. The variable domain in full, with the rest retrieved from reference TRBV15 and TRBJ2-7, is DAMVIQNPRYQVTQFGKPVTLSCSQTLNHNVMYWYQQKSSQAPKLLFHYYDKDFNNEADTPDNFQSRRPNTSFCFLDIRSPGLGDTAMYLCATSPGSRGYEQYFGPGTRLTVT.

This clonotype was counted between two and nine times. This chain uses TRBV20-1 with TRBJ2-7, with TRBD1 identical over 9 bases. The CDR3 covers 14 residues. J gave up 3 bases and V 5 bases, and 8 bases lay outside the gene matches. Per the germline V gene, CDR1 is DFQATT and CDR2 is SNEGSKA (reference sequence). This CDR3 is CSALGQGENYEQYF. As DNA, the CDR3 is TGCAGTGCTTTGGGACAGGGCGAAAACTACGAGCAGTACTTC.

This chain links TRBV6-2 or TRBV6-3 with TRBJ2-6, with 7 bases fitting TRBD2. Germline V CDR1 and CDR2: MNHEY, SVGEGT. The CDR3 spans 15 residues. V shed 7 bases, J shed 0 bases, and the junction held 3 bases outside the gene matches. The CDR3 DNA sequence: TGTGCCAGCACCACGGGGGGCTCTGGGGCCAACGTCCTGACTTTC. Translation gives CASTTGGSGANVLTF.

V and J are TRBV2 and TRBJ1-3; the D is unclear. Trimming took off 7 bases at V and 7 bases at J, with 14 bases between the two ends. Germline CDR1 and CDR2: SNHLY and FYNNEI. This CDR3 has 13 residues. The CDR3 loop reads CASTDEVGNTIYF. The CDR3 nucleotides read TGTGCCAGCACCGATGAGGTCGGTAACACCATATATTTT.

The rearrangement joins TRBV15 to TRBJ1-3; TRBD1 might be the D (5 bases). Between the trimmed V and J ends, which lost 1 base and 3 bases, there was a span of 10 bases. This CDR3 is built from 15 residues. Germline V gene data show CDR1 as LNHNV and CDR2 as YYDKDF (reference sequence). The CDR3 loop reads CATSRVSGVGNTIYF. The CDR3 bases are TGTGCCACCAGCAGAGTGTCGGGGGTTGGAAACACCATATATTTT.

This clonotype has only a few counts. V and J are TRBV27 and TRBJ1-5; TRBD1 might be the D (6 bases). The V gene lost 3 bases and the J gene lost 4 bases, with 13 bases spanning the gap. The CDR3 is 15 residues long. The germline CDR1 and CDR2 sequences are MNHEY and SMNVEV (reference sequence). The CDR3: CASSFSGVSNQPQHF. The CDR3 DNA reads TGTGCCAGCAGTTTCTCAGGGGTGTCAAATCAGCCCCAGCATTTT.

J is TRBJ1-1 and V is TRBV20-1; D may be TRBD1 (5 bases). Germline CDR1 reads DFQATT; CDR2 reads SNEGSKA (reference sequence). V was trimmed by 6 bases and J by 8 bases, leaving 10 bases between them. The CDR3 runs 10 residues. The CDR3 DNA follows: TGCAGTGCAGGACGGGGGGAAGCTTTCTTT. Residues: CSAGRGEAFF.

This clonotype was found a few times. The chain carries TRBV12-3 or TRBV12-4 and TRBJ2-3, with 7 nucleotides matching TRBD2. This CDR3 is built from 15 residues. V was pared by 4 bases and J by 2 bases, with 6 bases of the junction left unmatched. CDR3 in amino acids: CASSYIAGTTDTQYF. For the CDR3, the DNA is TGTGCCAGCAGTTATATAGCGGGTACCACAGATACGCAGTATTTT.

The table lists this clonotype with many counts. The rearrangement uses TRBV27 and TRBJ1-1; D is uncertain. Germline assignment: CDR1 MNHEY and CDR2 SMNVEV (reference sequence). V was clipped by 6 bases and J by 1 base, with 9 bases between them. The CDR3 covers 13 residues. CDR3 loop: CASRSAPNTEAFF. DNA of the CDR3: TGTGCCAGCAGGTCCGCTCCGAACACTGAAGCTTTCTTT.

There are a few counts of this clonotype. V gene TRBV6-1 combines with J gene TRBJ1-2, with D tentatively TRBD1 (6 bases). Germline V CDR1 and CDR2: MNHNS, SASEGT. This CDR3 spans 13 amino acids. V lost 6 bases and J lost 8, with 16 bases in between. The CDR3 bases are TGTGCCAGCAGGAAGACGGGACAATTAGGCTACACCTTC. Translating gives CASRKTGQLGYTF.

The chain combines TRBV6-1 with TRBJ2-2; possible D gene TRBD1, 6 bases. V dropped 7 bases and J dropped 2 bases, with 11 bases sitting between them. Germline V gives CDR1 MNHNS, CDR2 SASEGT. The CDR3 totals 14 residues. The CDR3 region has the DNA TGTGCCAGCATCCGGACAGCAAACACCGGGGAGCTGTTTTTT. It translates to CASIRTANTGELFF.

This clonotype occurred a few times. The genes are TRBV4-2 and TRBJ1-1; TRBD1 is a possible D gene (5 bases). From germline, CDR1 is LGHNA and CDR2 YNFKEQ. Trimming shortened V by 5 bases and J by 4 bases, and 11 bases separated the two germline ends. This CDR3 region has 13 residues. DNA for the CDR3: TGTGCCAGCAGCTTTGCAGGGAGCACTGAAGCTTTCTTT. As protein: CASSFAGSTEAFF.

This clonotype has only a few counts. This chain uses TRBV6-1 with TRBJ2-7, with D tentatively TRBD1 or TRBD2 (5 bases each). Trimming cost V 8 bases and J 3 bases, with 17 bases left between them. Germline CDR1 and CDR2: MNHNS and SASEGT. CDR3 length: 14 residues. The CDR3 spells CASRGRRLLYEQYF. DNA of the CDR3: TGTGCCAGCCGGGGCAGGAGGCTTCTCTACGAGCAGTACTTC.

This CDR3 reads CSARDKSRGGPGAFF. The CDR3 DNA is TGCAGTGCTAGAGATAAATCCCGTGGGGGCCCGGGAGCTTTCTTT. The chain uses TRBV20-1 and TRBJ1-1; perhaps TRBD1 as D (6 bases). The CDR3 is made up of 15 amino acids. CDR1 DFQATT and CDR2 SNEGSKA come from the germline V gene (reference sequence). The V gene lost 0 bases and the J gene lost 10 bases, with 21 bases spanning the gap.

This chain connects TRBV2 to TRBJ1-1; a weak D match, TRBD1 (6 bases). This CDR3 region has 12 residues. V was cut by 7 bases and J by 12 bases, with 18 bases left in between. Germline loops: CDR1 SNHLY, CDR2 FYNNEI. The CDR3 here is CASTSGTWNPFF. CDR3 in DNA: TGTGCCAGCACCTCCGGGACATGGAACCCTTTCTTT.

This clonotype was seen more than once but under ten times. The genes are TRBV28 and TRBJ2-7; maybe TRBD2 (6 bases). V shed 2 bases and J shed 4 bases, with 15 bases lying between them. The CDR3 covers 15 residues. Germline V gives CDR1 MDHEN, CDR2 SYDVKM. The CDR3 nucleotides are TGTGCCAGCAGTTTAGGGGGGTCTGGGTCGTACGAGCAGTACTTC. Its translation is CASSLGGSGSYEQYF.

V is TRBV27 and J is TRBJ2-7; 12 bases are a match to TRBD2. The CDR3 runs 13 residues. Per the germline V gene, CDR1 is MNHEY and CDR2 is SMNVEV (reference sequence). The V gene end was trimmed by 7 bases and the J gene end by 3 bases; junction bases not matched to a gene: 1. The CDR3, as DNA: TGTGCCAGCAAGACTAGCGGGGGCTACGAGCAGTACTTC. Its protein is CASKTSGGYEQYF.

The V gene is TRBV6-1, the J gene TRBJ2-5, with 7 bases fitting TRBD2. CDR3 length: 13 amino acids. Germline CDR1 and CDR2: MNHNS and SASEGT. J lost 3 bases, V lost 7 bases, and 5 bases had no gene match. CDR3 amino acids: CASKWAGEETQYF. CDR3 coding DNA: TGTGCCAGCAAATGGGCGGGGGAAGAGACCCAGTACTTC.

V is TRBV6-1 and J is TRBJ2-2; 10 bases line up with TRBD2. Unmatched junction bases numbered 2, after V lost 6 bases and J lost 4 bases. This CDR3 has 14 amino acids. From germline, CDR1 is MNHNS and CDR2 SASEGT. The CDR3 region is CASRLAGITGELFF. In DNA, the CDR3 is TGTGCCAGCAGACTAGCGGGAATCACCGGGGAGCTGTTTTTT.

This rearrangement joins TRBV6-1 to TRBJ1-6; D unresolved. With 5 bases removed from V and 4 bases from J, the gap between germline ends came to 12 bases. This CDR3 spans 15 amino acids. Per the germline V gene, CDR1 is MNHNS and CDR2 is SASEGT. The CDR3 DNA is TGTGCCAGCAGTCCGACATGGGCTTATAATTCACCCCTCCACTTT. Translating gives CASSPTWAYNSPLHF.

The chain employs TRBV19 and TRBJ2-5; TRBD1 or TRBD2 may be the D gene (5 bases each). V lost 5 bases and J 5 bases, leaving 18 bases between the germline ends. In germline, CDR1 is LNHDA, CDR2 SQIVND (reference sequence). The CDR3 is 15 amino acids. CDR3 amino acids: CASSPRDRSRETQYF. The CDR3, as DNA: TGTGCCAGTAGTCCCCGGGACCGGAGTCGGGAGACCCAGTACTTC.

The rearrangement uses TRBV19 and TRBJ2-3, with unresolved D. Germline V gene lookup returns CDR1 LNHDA and CDR2 SQIVND (reference sequence). V lost 3 bases to trimming and J lost 3 bases, with 7 bases between them. The CDR3 is 13 amino acids. The CDR3 DNA sequence: TGTGCCAGTAGTATTTCCCAGACAGATACGCAGTATTTT. Its protein product is CASSISQTDTQYF. Filled out from reference TRBV19 and TRBJ2-3, the complete variable domain reads DGGITQSPKYLFRKEGQNVTLSCEQNLNHDAMYWYRQDPGQGLRLIYYSQIVNDFQKGDIAEGYSVSREKKESFPLTVTSAQKNPTAFYLCASSISQTDTQYFGPGTRLTVL.

The V call is TRBV12-3 or TRBV12-4, the J call TRBJ1-5; D is unclear. The V end was cut by 5 bases, the J end by 3 bases, with 11 bases between. The CDR3 is 14 residues long. The CDR3 is CASSSQTNNQPQHF. The CDR3 DNA is TGTGCCAGCAGTAGCCAGACAAACAATCAGCCCCAGCATTTT.

The V call is TRBV3-1, the J call TRBJ1-1; D call uncertain. Germline V gene data show CDR1 as LGHDT and CDR2 as YNNKEL (reference sequence). V dropped 1 base and J dropped 4 bases, with 4 bases sitting between them. CDR3 size: 12 residues. CDR3 sequence reads: CASSQGRTEAFF. DNA for the CDR3: TGTGCCAGCAGCCAAGGGCGCACTGAAGCTTTCTTT.